The rows below give T cell receptor beta chains drawn from one sample of a study of control samples from healthy donors and cancer patients. Profiling relied on immunoSEQ multiplex PCR, and the TCRdb table lists in-frame clones only, not all of them. Of about 140,000 clones listed, about 89% were seen once; the top ten hold more than 6.5%. The sequencing sample was made of blood. The receptors stem from a man between 18 and 35 years old in good health. The CDR3 runs from the conserved cysteine through the conserved F or W. Fields, in order: D gene, J gene, clone size, V gene, CDR3 DNA, CDR3 protein. A D gene is named only where the DNA matches it firmly. Expanded clones are given a class, and other clones once, few, many or no size at all.

D: -; J: TRBJ1-2; size: -; V: TRBV28; DNA: TGTGCCAGCAGTTTGGGTTACTATGGCTACACCTTC; CDR3: CASSLGYYGYTF
D: TRBD1; J: TRBJ2-7; size: -; V: TRBV4-2; DNA: TGTGCCAGCAGCCAAGATCGACAGGGGGCCTACGAGCAGTACTTC; CDR3: CASSQDRQGAYEQYF
D: -; J: TRBJ1-1; size: -; V: TRBV3-1/TRBV3-2; DNA: TGTGCCAGCAGCCAGCCCTTAACGGACGGGGGGAACACTGAAGCTTTCTTT; CDR3: CASSQPLTDGGNTEAFF
D: -; J: TRBJ2-7; size: -; V: TRBV5-4; DNA: TGTGCCAGCAGCTTGAACTGGGGAGACGAGCAGTACTTC; CDR3: CASSLNWGDEQYF
D: -; J: TRBJ2-3; size: -; V: TRBV21-1; DNA: TGCCCCAATGGCTTCGAGGGACCCAGCACAGATACGCAGTATTTT; CDR3: CPNGFEGPSTDTQYF
D: TRBD1; J: TRBJ1-2; size: -; V: TRBV5-1; DNA: TGCGCCAGCAGCTCCGGACAGGGGGCAGGAGGCTACACCTTC; CDR3: CASSSGQGAGGYTF
D: -; J: TRBJ1-2; size: -; V: TRBV6-5; DNA: TGTGCCAGCAGCGCAGGGAGGGGGGGACACTATGGCTACACCTTC; CDR3: CASSAGRGGHYGYTF
D: -; J: TRBJ2-5; size: -; V: TRBV7-7; DNA: TGTGCCAGCAGCCCGCTTGGGGGAGTGGGTGAGACCCAGTACTTC; CDR3: CASSPLGGVGETQYF
D: TRBD1; J: TRBJ2-3; size: -; V: TRBV29-1; DNA: TGCAGCGTTACGACAGGGGGAAACACAGATACGCAGTATTTT; CDR3: CSVTTGGNTDTQYF
D: -; J: TRBJ2-7; size: once; V: TRBV14; DNA: TGTGCCAGCAGCCAAAGTTTGGGGGTGGAGCAGTACTTC; CDR3: CASSQSLGVEQYF
D: -; J: TRBJ2-3; size: -; V: TRBV10-3; DNA: TGTGCCATCAGTGAGTCAGGGAGCGGAACTACAGATACGCAGTATTTT; CDR3: CAISESGSGTTDTQYF
D: TRBD1; J: TRBJ1-3; size: -; V: TRBV5-5; DNA: TGTGCCAGCAGCCTTGGGACCCCGGGACAGATATCTGGAAACACCATATATTTT; CDR3: CASSLGTPGQISGNTIYF
D: -; J: TRBJ1-2; size: -; V: TRBV4-1; DNA: TGCGCCAGCAGCCAATCACCGGGACACACCAACTATGGCTACACCTTC; CDR3: CASSQSPGHTNYGYTF
D: TRBD2; J: TRBJ2-5; size: -; V: TRBV30; DNA: TGTGCCTGGGGACGGGGGGTAGAGACCCAGTACTTC; CDR3: CAWGRGVETQYF
D: TRBD2; J: TRBJ2-5; size: -; V: TRBV11-2; DNA: TGTGCCAGCAGCTTAGATGGACTAGCGGGAGAGACCCAGTACTTC; CDR3: CASSLDGLAGETQYF
D: -; J: TRBJ1-3; size: -; V: TRBV18; DNA: TGTGCCAGCTCACCCACAGGGTTAACTGGAAACACCATATATTTT; CDR3: CASSPTGLTGNTIYF
D: TRBD1; J: TRBJ1-1; size: -; V: TRBV12-3/TRBV12-4; DNA: TGTGCCAGCAGCCCGGGACAGGGTACGACGGCTTTCTTT; CDR3: CASSPGQGTTAFF
D: TRBD1; J: TRBJ1-2; size: -; V: TRBV5-6; DNA: TGTGCCAGCAGCTTGGTCCCGGGACAGGGCTATGGCTACACCTTC; CDR3: CASSLVPGQGYGYTF
D: -; J: TRBJ2-7; size: -; V: TRBV9; DNA: TGTGCCAGCAGCGTTGGACCGGGACTGACCTACGAGCAGTACTTC; CDR3: CASSVGPGLTYEQYF
D: TRBD2; J: TRBJ2-2; size: -; V: TRBV3-1/TRBV3-2; DNA: TGTGCCAGCAGCCAAGAAACTAGCGGGGGGCGTATCGGGGAGCTGTTTTTT; CDR3: CASSQETSGGRIGELFF
D: -; J: TRBJ1-1; size: -; V: TRBV5-4; DNA: TGTGCCAGCAGCTTGGCCGGGGAAAACACTGAAGCTTTCTTT; CDR3: CASSLAGENTEAFF
D: -; J: TRBJ2-3; size: -; V: TRBV7-6; DNA: TGTGCCAGCAGCTCGCCTAGGGCTAGCACAGATACGCAGTATTTT; CDR3: CASSSPRASTDTQYF
D: TRBD2; J: TRBJ2-5; size: -; V: TRBV7-9; DNA: TGTGCCAGCAGCTTGCTAGCGGGGGGAGAAGAGACCCAGTACTTC; CDR3: CASSLLAGGEETQYF
D: TRBD1; J: TRBJ1-2; size: -; V: TRBV11-2; DNA: TGTGCCAGCAGCCTCGACAGGGGATATGGCTACACCTTC; CDR3: CASSLDRGYGYTF
D: -; J: TRBJ2-7; size: -; V: TRBV28; DNA: TGTGCCAGCAGTTTATGCTCAGGGAACATGCCTTATTGCTACGAGCAGTACTTC; CDR3: CASSLCSGNMPYCYEQYF
D: TRBD1; J: TRBJ2-6; size: -; V: TRBV6-2/TRBV6-3; DNA: TGTGCCAGCAGTCCATTGGTTGGACAGGGATTACGTGGGGCCAACGTCCTGACTTTC; CDR3: CASSPLVGQGLRGANVLTF
D: TRBD1; J: TRBJ1-1; size: few; V: TRBV5-1; DNA: TGCGCCAGCAGACGCGACAGGGGGCCCGGAAGAGGTACTGAAGCTTTCTTT; CDR3: CASRRDRGPGRGTEAFF
D: TRBD2; J: TRBJ2-1; size: -; V: TRBV5-1; DNA: TGCGCCAGCAGCTTGCGCGGCGGGGGGGGTTACAATGAGCAGTTCTTC; CDR3: CASSLRGGGGYNEQFF
D: TRBD1; J: TRBJ2-5; size: -; V: TRBV5-4; DNA: TGTGCCAGCAGCCGCGCCGGACAGGGGCTCGGGGAGACCCAGTACTTC; CDR3: CASSRAGQGLGETQYF
D: TRBD1; J: TRBJ1-1; size: -; V: TRBV6-4; DNA: TGTGCCAGCAGCCGGACAGGGGGCCCGAACACTGAAGCTTTCTTT; CDR3: CASSRTGGPNTEAFF
D: -; J: TRBJ1-6; size: -; V: TRBV19; DNA: TGTGCCAGTAGTACCGGGGGACCCCTCCACTTT; CDR3: CASSTGGPLHF
D: TRBD2; J: TRBJ2-2; size: -; V: TRBV6-5; DNA: TGTGCCAGCAGTTGGGGGGAGGGGACCGGGGAGCTGTTTTTT; CDR3: CASSWGEGTGELFF
D: TRBD2; J: TRBJ2-3; size: -; V: TRBV7-8; DNA: TGTGCCAGCAGCGCCCCCGGGGGAGCGGGGGGCACAGATACGCAGTATTTT; CDR3: CASSAPGGAGGTDTQYF
D: -; J: TRBJ1-2; size: -; V: TRBV7-2; DNA: TGTGCCAGCAGCTTAGGGGGCTTGGCTGATTATGGCTACACCTTC; CDR3: CASSLGGLADYGYTF
D: -; J: TRBJ1-5; size: -; V: TRBV30; DNA: TGTGCGTCGGGGGAGGGTAATCAGCCCCAGCATTTT; CDR3: CASGEGNQPQHF
D: -; J: TRBJ1-1; size: -; V: TRBV19; DNA: TGTGCCAGTAGTATGCAGGGGATGAACACTGAAGCTTTCTTT; CDR3: CASSMQGMNTEAFF
D: TRBD1; J: TRBJ2-6; size: -; V: TRBV14; DNA: TGTGCCAGCAGCCCCCTAGGGGGCCTACAAGTCTCTGGGGCCAACGTCCTGACTTTC; CDR3: CASSPLGGLQVSGANVLTF
D: -; J: TRBJ1-2; size: -; V: TRBV2; DNA: TGTGCCAGCAGTTGGTCAGGGGACGGCTACACCTTC; CDR3: CASSWSGDGYTF
D: -; J: TRBJ1-1; size: once; V: TRBV11-2; DNA: TGTGCCAGCAGCTTAATTGAGGGGAAAGCTTTCTTT; CDR3: CASSLIEGKAFF
D: -; J: TRBJ1-1; size: -; V: TRBV5-4; DNA: TGTGCCAGCAGCTTGGCAGGAAGGAAAACTGAAGCTTTCTTT; CDR3: CASSLAGRKTEAFF
D: -; J: TRBJ1-4; size: -; V: TRBV7-9; DNA: TGTGCCAGCAGCTTAGGGACAGTCACCTTTAATGAAAAACTGTTTTTT; CDR3: CASSLGTVTFNEKLFF
D: TRBD1; J: TRBJ1-2; size: once; V: TRBV3-1/TRBV3-2; DNA: TGTGCCAGCAGCCGGACAGGGGTCGGCTACACCTTC; CDR3: CASSRTGVGYTF
D: TRBD1; J: TRBJ2-3; size: -; V: TRBV3-1/TRBV3-2; DNA: TGTGCCAGCAGCCGAACAGGGGCGGGAGATACGCAGTATTTT; CDR3: CASSRTGAGDTQYF
D: TRBD1; J: TRBJ1-5; size: -; V: TRBV7-2; DNA: TGTGCCAGCAGCTTAGGTGGGACAGGGATCAAGCAGCCCCAGCATTTT; CDR3: CASSLGGTGIKQPQHF
D: TRBD2; J: TRBJ2-3; size: once; V: TRBV5-1; DNA: TGCGCCAGCAGAGATAGCGGGGGATCAGATACGCAGTATTTT; CDR3: CASRDSGGSDTQYF
D: -; J: TRBJ2-1; size: -; V: TRBV6-5; DNA: TGTGCCAGCAGTTCCTCCGGACCCGACAATGAGCAGTTCTTC; CDR3: CASSSSGPDNEQFF
D: -; J: TRBJ2-6; size: -; V: TRBV30; DNA: TGTGCCTGGAGCGCAGTAGGTGGGGCCAACGTCCTGACTTTC; CDR3: CAWSAVGGANVLTF
D: -; J: TRBJ1-5; size: -; V: TRBV5-1; DNA: TGCGCCAGCAGCTTGGAAGGGGGGGAAAATCAGCCCCAGCATTTT; CDR3: CASSLEGGENQPQHF
D: TRBD1; J: TRBJ2-1; size: -; V: TRBV7-3; DNA: TGTGCCAGCAGCTTAGGGAGGACAGGGGCAAATGAGCAGTTCTTC; CDR3: CASSLGRTGANEQFF
D: TRBD2; J: TRBJ2-7; size: -; V: TRBV7-2; DNA: TGTGCCAGCAGCTTAGCGCTAACCAGCGGGGGGCCGGTCGGTGAGCAGTACTTC; CDR3: CASSLALTSGGPVGEQYF
D: TRBD1; J: TRBJ1-5; size: few; V: TRBV7-2; DNA: TGTGCCAGCAGCAGTCCGGGGACAGAATTCGGCAATCAGCCCCAGCATTTT; CDR3: CASSSPGTEFGNQPQHF
D: -; J: TRBJ2-2; size: -; V: TRBV12-3/TRBV12-4; DNA: TGTGCCAGCAGTTTCAGGACGACCGGGGAGCTGTTTTTT; CDR3: CASSFRTTGELFF
D: TRBD1; J: TRBJ1-2; size: -; V: TRBV5-1; DNA: TGCGCCAGCAGCTCGGACAGGGGTAACTATGGCTACACCTTC; CDR3: CASSSDRGNYGYTF